This passage covers 9 T cell receptor beta chains from one sample sequenced in a study of memory CD8 T cells in hepatitis C reinfection. The time point was: pre-reinfection, 55 to 20 weeks before reinfection detection. No in vitro expansion preceded TCR sequencing of the sorted cells. Assay: immunoSEQ multiplex PCR; the TCRdb copy retains only in-frame clones and omits some. The table includes approximately 51,000 clones, under 90% detected once. The specimen was naive CD8+ T cells sorted from blood. These receptors were taken from a man aged 18 to 29 with hepatitis C virus infection.

This chain uses TRBV4-3 with TRBJ1-6; D may be TRBD1 (5 bases). This CDR3 region has 15 residues. CDR1 and CDR2 (germline): LGHNA, YSLEER. V lost 0 bases and J lost 11, with 14 bases in between. This chain's CDR3 is CASSQDRIRGAPLHF. CDR3 DNA sequence: TGCGCCAGCAGCCAAGATCGGATACGGGGGGCACCCCTCCACTTT.

J is TRBJ2-1 and V is TRBV11-2; 7 nucleotides match TRBD2. The CDR3 sequence is 15 residues long. Per germline, CDR1 SGHAT and CDR2 FQNNGV. Unmatched junction bases numbered 8, after V lost 1 base and J lost 8 bases. The CDR3 reads CASSLGLAPGDEQFF. CDR3 nucleotide sequence: TGTGCCAGCAGCTTAGGACTAGCTCCGGGCGATGAGCAGTTCTTC.

The chain employs TRBV9 and TRBJ2-1; 9 nucleotides match TRBD2. V was clipped by 0 bases and J by 0 bases; unmatched bases: 4. Germline CDR1 SGDLS, CDR2 YYNGEE. This CDR3 comprises 17 residues. DNA of the CDR3: TGTGCCAGCAGCGTAGCGGGACTAGCCTCCTCCTACAATGAGCAGTTCTTC. Amino acids: CASSVAGLASSYNEQFF.

The chain is built from TRBV7-9 and TRBJ1-1; TRBD1 agrees at 7 bases. This CDR3 spans 16 amino acids. CDR1 is SEHNR, CDR2 FQNEAQ, per germline (reference sequence). V was clipped by 5 bases and J by 4 bases; unmatched bases: 13. This CDR3 is CASSQDPTGVGTEAFF. The CDR3 region has the DNA TGTGCCAGCAGCCAGGACCCAACAGGGGTGGGCACTGAAGCTTTCTTT. Full variable domain (remainder filled in from reference TRBV7-9 and TRBJ1-1): DTGVSQNPRHKITKRGQNVTFRCDPISEHNRLYWYRQTLGQGPEFLTYFQNEAQLEKSRLLSDRFSAERPKGSFSTLEIQRTEQGDSAMYLCASSQDPTGVGTEAFFGQGTRLTVV.

The chain employs TRBV27 and TRBJ2-1; D possibly corresponds to TRBD2 (5 bases). The germline V gene encodes CDR1 MNHEY and CDR2 SMNVEV (reference sequence). V was trimmed by 6 bases and J by 4 bases, leaving 10 bases between them. The CDR3 length is 13 residues. The CDR3 reads CASRRLLYNEQFF. The DNA for the CDR3 is TGTGCCAGCAGGAGACTACTATACAATGAGCAGTTCTTC.

This clone was seen a single time. The rearrangement joins TRBV6-5 to TRBJ1-1; D may be TRBD1 (5 bases). Germline assignment: CDR1 MNHEY and CDR2 SVGAGI. Trimming shortened V by 2 bases and J by 8 bases, and 15 bases separated the two germline ends. This CDR3 contains 14 residues. The CDR3 DNA sequence: TGTGCCAGCAGTTACCCGGACAACCTGGGGGAAGCTTTCTTT. Protein: CASSYPDNLGEAFF.

The rearrangement uses TRBV7-3 and TRBJ1-1; the D is unclear. The CDR3 is made up of 14 amino acids. Trimming removed 5 bases at V and 0 bases at J, with 10 bases between. The germline gives CDR1 SGHTA, CDR2 FQGTGA. Here the CDR3 DNA reads TGTGCCAGCAGCCGCGGACTTTTGAACACTGAAGCTTTCTTT. It is translated as CASSRGLLNTEAFF. The full variable domain, with the rest looked up from reference TRBV7-3 and TRBJ1-1, is GAGVSQTPSNKVTEKGKYVELRCDPISGHTALYWYRQSLGQGPEFLIYFQGTGAADDSGLPNDRFFAVRPEGSVSTLKIQRTERGDSAVYLCASSRGLLNTEAFFGQGTRLTVV.

The V call is TRBV30, the J call TRBJ1-6; D gene unclear. The length of the CDR3 is 13 residues. Germline CDR1 and CDR2: GTSNPN and SVGIG (reference sequence). V was trimmed by 1 base and J by 8 bases, leaving 9 bases between them. The CDR3, as DNA: TGTGCCTGGAGTGCCGTCCTTGATTCACCCCTCCACTTT. It codes for CAWSAVLDSPLHF.

The gene calls are TRBV11-2 and TRBJ2-5, with TRBD2 matching over 9 bases. The CDR3 consists of 16 residues. Unmatched junction bases numbered 14, after V lost 7 bases and J lost 5 bases. The V gene's germline CDR1 is SGHAT and CDR2 FQNNGV. The DNA for the CDR3 is TGTGCCAGCACCACTCTAGGCGGGGGGGCCGTCGAGACCCAGTACTTC. Residues: CASTTLGGGAVETQYF.